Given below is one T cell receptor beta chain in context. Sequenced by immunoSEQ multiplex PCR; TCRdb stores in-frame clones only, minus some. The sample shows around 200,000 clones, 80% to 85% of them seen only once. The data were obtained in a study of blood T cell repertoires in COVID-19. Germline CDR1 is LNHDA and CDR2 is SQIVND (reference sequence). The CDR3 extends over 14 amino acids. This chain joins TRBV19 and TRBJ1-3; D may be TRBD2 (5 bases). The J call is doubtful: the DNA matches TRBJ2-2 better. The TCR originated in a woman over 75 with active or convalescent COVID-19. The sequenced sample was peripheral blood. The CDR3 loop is CASSIGGLAGELFF. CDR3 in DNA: TGTGCCAGTAGTATAGGCGGGCTAGCCGGGGAGCTGTTTTTT.